This T cell receptor (beta chain) was recovered during a study of blood T cell repertoires in COVID-19. Overall study: Sites in the United States, Italy and Spain provided acute and convalescent COVID-19 samples.

In assigning cohorts, the study relied on participant-reported clinical history. Each recovered donor of Cohort 3 presented with two negative PCRs, clearance, or symptom resolution. This CDR3 spans 14 amino acids. CDR1 and CDR2 (germline): SGDLS, YYNGEE. V lost 0 bases and J lost 1, with 7 bases in between. Generated by immunoSEQ multiplex PCR, the TCRdb table keeps only in-frame clones and is missing some. The sample shows 140,000 or so clones, approximately 80% of them seen only once. Material: PBMCs or T cells enriched from blood (not recorded which). This sequence was found in a woman in her 40s who had recovered from COVID-19. The chain carries TRBV9 and TRBJ2-5; TRBD2 is a possible D gene (5 bases). In DNA, the CDR3 is TGTGCCAGCAGCGTAGGAGGGTCCCAAGAGACCCAGTACTTC. It translates to CASSVGGSQETQYF.